A single sample gave rise to the 8 T cell receptor beta chains below, sequenced in a study of graft-versus-host responses after intestinal transplantation. Only in-frame clones appear in the TCRdb table, and some are missing; sequencing was by immunoSEQ multiplex PCR. The sample yields fewer than 70,000 clones, more than 90% seen once. The sample here was bone marrow, taken approximately 100 weeks after intestinal transplantation. All receptors derive from a human patient who received an intestinal transplant, so some T cells may come from the graft donor.

The gene calls are TRBV2 and TRBJ1-6; TRBD1 might be the D (5 bases). The CDR3 runs 16 residues. Germline V CDR1 and CDR2: SNHLY, FYNNEI. Trimming cost V 7 bases and J 10 bases, with 23 bases left between them. CDR3 bases: TGTGCCAGCACCGACCATTGGGGGGTCGGGGACTCACCCCTCCACTTT. It translates to CASTDHWGVGDSPLHF.

The rearrangement joins TRBV11-2 to TRBJ2-7, with D uncertain. V was shortened by 0 bases and J by 2 bases, with 2 bases between the two germline ends. The germline CDR1 and CDR2 sequences are SGHAT and FQNNGV. This CDR3 contains 12 residues. The CDR3 reads CASSLEAYEQYF. CDR3 coding DNA: TGTGCCAGCAGCTTAGAGGCCTACGAGCAGTACTTC.

The J gene is TRBJ2-1, the V gene TRBV15; D remains unclear. The CDR3 totals 18 residues. From germline, CDR1 is LNHNV and CDR2 YYDKDF (reference sequence). V was shortened by 5 bases and J by 0 bases, with 20 bases between the two germline ends. CDR3 protein: CATSRSIPVTASYNEQFF. DNA for the CDR3: TGTGCCACCAGCCGTTCCATCCCAGTGACTGCCTCCTACAATGAGCAGTTCTTC.

CDR3 sequence (DNA): TGTGCCAGCAGTTCGAACAAATGGGGGGACAGGGGTTTCGGAAACACCATATATTTT. Its protein is CASSSNKWGDRGFGNTIYF. The chain is built from TRBV28 and TRBJ1-3, with 10 nucleotides matching TRBD1. The CDR3 contains 19 residues. Germline-derived CDR1 and CDR2 are MDHEN and SYDVKM. The trim removed 4 bases at V and 4 bases at J, leaving 16 bases unmatched.

The chain combines TRBV9 with TRBJ2-7, with 9 bases fitting TRBD1. Unmatched junction bases numbered 5, after V lost 4 bases and J lost 0 bases. The germline CDR1 and CDR2 sequences are SGDLS and YYNGEE. The CDR3 covers 15 residues. In nucleotides, the CDR3 is TGTGCCAGCAGCTCCACGGGACAGGGCTCCTACGAGCAGTACTTC. Translation: CASSSTGQGSYEQYF.

V usage is TRBV28 and J usage is TRBJ2-7, with 7 bases matching TRBD2. The CDR3 length is 13 residues. The germline CDR1 and CDR2 sequences are MDHEN and SYDVKM. Losses at the gene ends were 6 bases for V and 3 bases for J; bases not matched to a gene: 5. The CDR3 sequence: CASSQSGNYEQYF. In nucleotides, the CDR3 is TGTGCCAGCAGCCAGAGCGGGAACTACGAGCAGTACTTC.

This sequence joins TRBV7-9 and TRBJ2-7, with no clear D. Germline lookup yields CDR1 SEHNR and CDR2 FQNEAQ (reference sequence). The CDR3 has 13 residues. V lost 3 bases and J lost 0, with 6 bases in between. DNA of the CDR3: TGTGCCAGCAGCTTCAGGAGCTCCTACGAGCAGTACTTC. It translates to CASSFRSSYEQYF.

This chain uses TRBV14 with TRBJ1-1, with D unclear. Germline CDR1 SGHDN, CDR2 FVKESK. With 0 bases removed from V and 0 bases from J, the gap between germline ends came to 11 bases. There are 16 residues in the CDR3. The CDR3 DNA follows: TGTGCCAGCAGCCAAGATCTTGGAGGGTTGAACACTGAAGCTTTCTTT. Encoded protein: CASSQDLGGLNTEAFF.